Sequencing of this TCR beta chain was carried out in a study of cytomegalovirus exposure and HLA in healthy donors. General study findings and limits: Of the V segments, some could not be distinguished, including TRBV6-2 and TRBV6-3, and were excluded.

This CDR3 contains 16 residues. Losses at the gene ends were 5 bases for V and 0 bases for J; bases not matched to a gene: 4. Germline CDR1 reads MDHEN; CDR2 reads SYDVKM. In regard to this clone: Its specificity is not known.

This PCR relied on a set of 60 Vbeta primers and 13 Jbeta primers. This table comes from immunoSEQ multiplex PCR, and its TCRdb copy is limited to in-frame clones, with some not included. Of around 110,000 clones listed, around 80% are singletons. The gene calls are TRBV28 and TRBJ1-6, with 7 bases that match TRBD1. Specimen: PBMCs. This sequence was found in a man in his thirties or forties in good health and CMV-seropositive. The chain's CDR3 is CASSPRQGSYNSPLHF. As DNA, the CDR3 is TGTGCCAGCAGTCCCAGACAGGGCTCCTATAATTCACCCCTCCACTTT.